This record covers a single TCR beta chain. Its antigen is unknown. With 6 bases removed from V and 7 bases from J, the gap between germline ends came to 15 bases. CDR3 length: 14 residues. Germline CDR1 and CDR2: SNHLY and FYNNEI. This sample stems from a study of shared clonotypes between healthy human individuals. This table comes from immunoSEQ multiplex PCR, and its TCRdb copy is limited to in-frame clones, with some not included. The sample contains about 1.5 million clones, around 97% of which appear only once. Study results and limitations: Inspection by rarefaction showed sorted-subset sequencing to be incomplete despite large depth. Specimens sampled were limited to blood, with tissue repertoires likely differing. Depth of sequencing was expected to influence donor clonotype sharing. Compared with memory subsets, naive subsets generally had larger estimated richness.

The V call is TRBV2, the J call TRBJ2-2, with D perhaps TRBD2 (6 bases). The source material was naive CD4+ T cells sorted from blood. The subset here: CD45RA+ positively selected. The TCR was taken from a man aged 25-45 years in good health. The CDR3 here is CASSRKVEGGELFF. Here the CDR3 DNA reads TGTGCCAGCAGCAGGAAAGTGGAGGGCGGGGAGCTGTTTTTT.